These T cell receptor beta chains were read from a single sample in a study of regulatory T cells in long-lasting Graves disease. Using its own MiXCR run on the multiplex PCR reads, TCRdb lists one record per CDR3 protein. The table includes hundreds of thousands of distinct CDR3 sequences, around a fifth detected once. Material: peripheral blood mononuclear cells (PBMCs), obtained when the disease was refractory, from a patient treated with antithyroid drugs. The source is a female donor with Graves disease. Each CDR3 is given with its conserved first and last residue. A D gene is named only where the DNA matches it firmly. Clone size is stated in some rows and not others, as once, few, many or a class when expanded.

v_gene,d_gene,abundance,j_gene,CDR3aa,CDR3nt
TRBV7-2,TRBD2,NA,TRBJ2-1,CASSLASGQYNEQFF,TGTGCCAGCAGCTTAGCTAGCGGGCAATACAATGAGCAGTTCTTC
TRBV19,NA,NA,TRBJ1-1,CASSIDFMNTEAFF,TGTGCCAGTAGTATTGACTTCATGAACACTGAAGCTTTCTTT
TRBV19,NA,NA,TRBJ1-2,CASSPEQRNYGYTF,TGTGCCAGTAGCCCGGAACAACGTAACTATGGCTACACCTTC
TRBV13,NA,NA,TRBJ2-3,CASSFYTGRRALTDTQYF,TGTGCCAGCAGCTTTTACACAGGGCGCCGTGCCCTCACAGATACGCAGTATTTT
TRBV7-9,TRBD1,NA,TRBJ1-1,CASSQTSGTGYEAFF,TGTGCCAGCAGCCAAACCTCAGGGACAGGGTATGAAGCTTTCTTT
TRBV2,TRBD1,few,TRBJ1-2,CASSLGQPGSGYTF,TGTGCCAGCAGCTTGGGACAGCCGGGGAGTGGCTACACCTTC
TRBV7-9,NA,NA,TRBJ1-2,CASSRRGASDYGYTF,TGTGCCAGCAGCCGCCGAGGGGCCTCTGACTATGGCTACACCTTC
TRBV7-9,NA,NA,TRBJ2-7,CASSLHGSYEQYF,TGTGCCAGCAGCTTACATGGCTCCTACGAGCAGTACTTC
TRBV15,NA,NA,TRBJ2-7,CATSREGVEQYF,TGTGCCACCAGCAGAGAGGGTGTCGAGCAGTACTTC
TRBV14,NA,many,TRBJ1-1,CASSLLRGTEAFF,TGTGCCAGCAGCCTTCTCAGGGGCACTGAAGCTTTCTTT
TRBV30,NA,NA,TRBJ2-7,CAWTRSSFLRGRFSYEQYF,TGTGCCTGGACCCGGTCGTCTTTCCTCCGGGGACGGTTCTCCTACGAGCAGTACTTC
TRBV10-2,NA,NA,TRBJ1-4,CASKDGTTNEKLFF,TGCGCCAGCAAGGACGGGACAACTAATGAAAAACTGTTTTTT
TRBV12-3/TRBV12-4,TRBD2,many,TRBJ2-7,CASSFIPGLALSYEQYF,TGTGCCAGCAGTTTTATCCCGGGACTAGCTCTCTCCTACGAGCAGTACTTC
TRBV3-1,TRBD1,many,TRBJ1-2,CASSQDSGQGAIGYTF,TGTGCCAGCAGCCAAGATTCCGGACAGGGGGCTATTGGCTACACCTTC
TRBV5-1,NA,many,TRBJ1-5,CASSLTGGGGNQPQHF,TGCGCCAGCAGCTTAACGGGGGGCGGAGGCAATCAGCCCCAGCATTTT
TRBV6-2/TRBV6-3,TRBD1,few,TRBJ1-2,CASTRDRENYGYTF,TGTGCCAGCACCCGCGACAGGGAAAACTATGGCTACACCTTC
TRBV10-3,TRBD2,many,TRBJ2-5,CATRAGGQETQYF,TGTGCCACCCGGGCGGGGGGCCAAGAGACCCAGTACTTC
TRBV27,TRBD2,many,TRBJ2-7,CASSVLAGGGGEQYF,TGTGCCAGCAGTGTACTAGCGGGAGGTGGAGGCGAGCAGTACTTC
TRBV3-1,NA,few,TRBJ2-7,CASSNAGEQYF,TGTGCCAGCAGTAATGCGGGGGAGCAGTACTTC
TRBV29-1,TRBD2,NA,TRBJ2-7,CSVQLAGVEQYF,TGCAGCGTGCAATTAGCGGGAGTCGAGCAGTACTTC
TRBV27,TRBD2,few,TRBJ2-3,CASSSVGSGGTDTQYF,TGTGCCAGCAGTTCCGTGGGTAGCGGGGGAACAGATACGCAGTATTTT
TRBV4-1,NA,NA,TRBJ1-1,CASSQDSYTEAFF,TGCGCCAGCAGCCAAGATTCCTACACTGAAGCTTTCTTT
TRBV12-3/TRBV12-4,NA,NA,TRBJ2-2,CASRSGGALTGELFF,TGTGCCAGCCGCAGTGGGGGGGCTTTGACCGGGGAGCTGTTTTTT
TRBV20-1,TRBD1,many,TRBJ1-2,CSARAGGNYGYTF,TGCAGTGCTAGAGCAGGGGGGAACTATGGCTACACCTTC
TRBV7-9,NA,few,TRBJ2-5,CASSFSQGTETQYF,TGTGCCAGCAGCTTTTCCCAGGGAACTGAGACCCAGTACTTC
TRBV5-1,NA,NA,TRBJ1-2,CASSKDRGSRTGYTF,TGCGCCAGCAGCAAGGATAGGGGATCGAGAACTGGCTACACCTTC
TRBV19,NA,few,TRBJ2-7,CASSIAAGAHEQYF,TGTGCCAGTAGTATCGCCGCAGGGGCCCACGAGCAGTACTTC
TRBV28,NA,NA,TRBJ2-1,CASGKTAPVDEQFF,TGTGCCAGCGGAAAGACGGCGCCGGTGGATGAGCAGTTCTTC
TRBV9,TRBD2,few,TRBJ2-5,CASSVEATGGETQYF,TGTGCCAGCAGCGTAGAGGCGACGGGGGGAGAGACCCAGTACTTC
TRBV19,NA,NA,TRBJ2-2,CASRGTLNTGELFF,TGTGCCAGTCGCGGGACTCTAAACACCGGGGAGCTGTTTTTT
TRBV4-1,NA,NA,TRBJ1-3,CASSRNPTGSGNTIYF,TGCGCCAGCAGCCGAAACCCAACAGGCTCTGGAAACACCATATATTTT
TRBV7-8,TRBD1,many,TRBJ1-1,CASRLKQGANTEAFF,TGTGCCAGTCGACTGAAACAGGGGGCTAACACTGAAGCTTTCTTT
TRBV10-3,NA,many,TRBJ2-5,CAISDRGGRETQYF,TGTGCCATCAGTGACCGAGGGGGGCGTGAGACCCAGTACTTC
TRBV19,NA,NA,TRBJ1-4,CASSMARGPTEKLFF,TGTGCCAGTAGTATGGCCAGGGGCCCTACTGAAAAACTGTTTTTT
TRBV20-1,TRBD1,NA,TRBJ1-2,CSATRQGLEGYTF,TGCAGTGCCACCAGACAGGGCCTGGAAGGCTACACCTTC
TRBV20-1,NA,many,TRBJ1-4,CSARPENEKLFF,TGCAGTGCTAGACCAGAAAATGAAAAACTGTTTTTT
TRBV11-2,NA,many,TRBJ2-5,CASSLGSRVEETQYF,TGTGCCAGCAGCTTAGGTAGCAGAGTGGAAGAGACCCAGTACTTC
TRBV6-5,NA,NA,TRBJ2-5,CASSYTLGTYEETQYF,TGTGCCAGCAGTTACACACTTGGGACTTATGAAGAGACCCAGTACTTC
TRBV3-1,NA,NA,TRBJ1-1,CASSDIGGLTEAFF,TGTGCCAGCAGCGATATAGGGGGACTGACTGAAGCTTTCTTT
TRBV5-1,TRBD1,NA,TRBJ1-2,CASSGTGTGPMDGHTF,TGCGCCAGCAGCGGAACCGGGACAGGGCCAATGGATGGCCACACCTTC
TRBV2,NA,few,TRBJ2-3,CASSERPRYTDTQYF,TGTGCCAGCAGTGAAAGACCTAGGTACACAGATACGCAGTATTTT
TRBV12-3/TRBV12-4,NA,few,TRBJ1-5,CASSLVAAAAQPQHF,TGTGCCAGCAGTTTAGTAGCGGCAGCTGCCCAGCCCCAGCATTTT
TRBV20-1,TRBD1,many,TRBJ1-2,CSAPPGQGSYGYTF,TGCAGTGCGCCCCCGGGACAGGGAAGCTATGGCTACACCTTC
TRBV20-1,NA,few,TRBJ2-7,CSARDPTTPYEQYF,TGCAGTGCTAGAGATCCAACAACGCCCTACGAGCAGTACTTC
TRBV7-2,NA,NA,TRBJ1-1,CASSLAAGARNTEAFF,TGTGCCAGCAGCTTAGCAGCCGGGGCTAGGAACACTGAAGCTTTCTTT
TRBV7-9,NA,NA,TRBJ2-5,CASSDVRRETQYF,TGTGCCAGCAGCGATGTCCGACGAGAGACCCAGTACTTC
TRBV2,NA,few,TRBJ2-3,CATYSDTQYF,TGTGCCACCTATTCAGATACGCAGTATTTT